These 31 T cell receptor beta chains were all obtained from the same sample, sequenced in a study of blood T cell repertoires in COVID-19. Method: immunoSEQ multiplex PCR; TCRdb's copy keeps in-frame clones and lacks some. The sample contains 250,000 to 350,000 clones, around 89% of which appear only once. The specimen was peripheral blood. The source of these receptors is a woman in her fifties or sixties with active or convalescent COVID-19.

The V call is TRBV4-2, the J call TRBJ2-2; TRBD2 matches at 11 bases. Germline V gives CDR1 LGHNA, CDR2 YNFKEQ. V lost 0 bases and J lost 6; bases outside the gene matches: 3. The CDR3 totals 16 residues. CDR3 protein: CASSQDPGLAAGELFF. The CDR3 DNA reads TGTGCCAGCAGCCAAGATCCGGGACTAGCGGCCGGGGAGCTGTTTTTT.

The chain is built from TRBV14 and TRBJ2-1; D is possibly TRBD2 (5 bases). The germline V gene has CDR1 SGHDN and CDR2 FVKESK. The CDR3 totals 14 residues. V dropped 4 bases and J dropped 7 bases, with 14 bases sitting between them. CDR3 in amino acids: CASSLRVVANEQFF. The CDR3 region has the DNA TGTGCCAGCAGCCTAAGGGTGGTAGCGAATGAGCAGTTCTTC.

The rearrangement joins TRBV9 to TRBJ2-1, with TRBD1 as a possible D gene (6 bases). Deletions cut 0 bases from V and 5 bases from J, with 15 bases between. The CDR3 consists of 16 residues. Germline V CDR1 and CDR2: SGDLS, YYNGEE. The CDR3: CASSVVGAGANNEQFF. The CDR3 bases are TGTGCCAGCAGCGTAGTGGGGGCTGGGGCAAACAATGAGCAGTTCTTC.

V gene TRBV12-3 or TRBV12-4 combines with J gene TRBJ1-2; no definite D call. CDR3 length: 13 residues. With 7 bases removed from V and 4 bases from J, the gap between germline ends came to 13 bases. CDR3 loop: CASTSRSIYGYTF. CDR3 nucleotide sequence: TGTGCCAGCACCTCCCGGTCCATCTATGGCTACACCTTC.

The chain has TRBV28 and TRBJ1-5; possibly TRBD1 for D (5 bases). This CDR3 spans 14 amino acids. Germline-derived CDR1 and CDR2 are MDHEN and SYDVKM. Trimming removed 10 bases from V and 2 bases from J, with 15 bases in between. CDR3 coding DNA: TGTGCCACCCTTGGGCAGGGTCGCAATCAGCCCCAGCATTTT. Residues: CATLGQGRNQPQHF. The full variable domain, in which reference TRBV28 and TRBJ1-5 provide the parts outside the CDR3, is DVKVTQSSRYLVKRTGEKVFLECVQDMDHENMFWYRQDPGLGLRLIYFSYDVKMKEKGDIPEGYSVSREKKERFSLILESASTNQTSMYLCATLGQGRNQPQHFGDGTRLSIL.

The chain combines TRBV3-1 (or the pseudogene TRBV3-2) with TRBJ2-2, with TRBD2 identical over 7 bases. With V trimmed by 8 bases and J by 5 bases, 11 bases remained unmatched. CDR3 size: 15 residues. CDR1 is LGHDT, CDR2 YNNKEL, per germline (reference sequence). DNA of the CDR3: TGTGCCAGCGGTTCGGGCGGGAGACGTACCGGGGAGCTGTTTTTT. Encoded protein: CASGSGGRRTGELFF.

In this sample, this clone turned up once. The CDR3 DNA follows: TGTGCCAGCAGTGCTACTGGAAACACCATATATTTT. Translating gives CASSATGNTIYF. The chain couples TRBV25-1 to TRBJ1-3; no firm D call. The ends were cut back, 4 bases at V and 2 bases at J, with 3 bases in the middle. The CDR3 totals 12 residues. The germline V gene has CDR1 MGHDK and CDR2 SYGVNS.

This clone was observed a single time. V is TRBV7-2 and J is TRBJ2-1; TRBD1 might be the D (6 bases). The CDR3 contains 12 residues. The V gene lost 4 bases and the J gene lost 12 bases, with 13 bases spanning the gap. CDR1 SGHTA and CDR2 FQGNSA come from the germline V gene. The chain's CDR3 is CASSSQGIRQFF. CDR3 bases: TGTGCCAGCAGCTCACAGGGAATAAGGCAGTTCTTC.

The rearrangement uses TRBV5-1 and TRBJ2-5; D possibly corresponds to TRBD1 (6 bases). Germline loops: CDR1 SGHRS, CDR2 YFSETQ. The CDR3 is 14 residues long. Trimming left V 2 bases short and J 1 base short, with 9 bases between. CDR3 nucleotides: TGCGCCAGCAGCTTTGGGGGCGCCCAAGAGACCCAGTACTTC. As protein: CASSFGGAQETQYF.

This chain links TRBV15 with TRBJ1-5; 7 positions match TRBD1. V lost 8 bases and J lost 4; bases outside the gene matches: 5. The length of the CDR3 is 13 residues. Germline lookup yields CDR1 LNHNV and CDR2 YYDKDF (reference sequence). The CDR3 sequence is CATAGQKNQPQHF. CDR3 bases: TGTGCCACCGCGGGACAGAAAAATCAGCCCCAGCATTTT.

The V gene is TRBV19, the J gene TRBJ1-1; D is perhaps TRBD1 (5 bases). Per germline, CDR1 LNHDA and CDR2 SQIVND (reference sequence). CDR3 size: 17 residues. With 5 bases removed from V and 3 bases from J, the gap between germline ends came to 22 bases. As DNA, the CDR3 is TGTGCCAGTAGTCGTTCGCGAGGAACAGGATGGTACACTGAAGCTTTCTTT. This gives the protein CASSRSRGTGWYTEAFF.

This clone appeared a few times. The rearrangement uses TRBV14 and TRBJ2-2; TRBD2 agrees at 7 bases. The V gene's germline CDR1 is SGHDN and CDR2 FVKESK. The CDR3 is 16 residues long. The ends lost 1 base at V and 0 bases at J; junction bases unmatched: 2. The CDR3 loop is CASSQVLAANTGELFF. The CDR3 DNA reads as TGTGCCAGCAGCCAAGTTCTAGCGGCGAACACCGGGGAGCTGTTTTTT.

The gene calls are TRBV24-1 and TRBJ2-2; TRBD1 might be the D (6 bases). Germline values: CDR1 KGHDR, CDR2 SFDVKD. There are 15 residues in the CDR3. V lost 5 bases, J lost 1 base, and 10 bases lay in between. CDR3 nucleotide sequence: TGTGCCACCAGTGCGACAGGAATGAACACCGGGGAGCTGTTTTTT. As protein: CATSATGMNTGELFF.

The rearrangement links TRBV5-1 to TRBJ2-7, with 7 bases that match TRBD1. Trimming took 3 bases from V and 3 from J; bases not matched to a gene: 6. The germline V gene encodes CDR1 SGHRS and CDR2 YFSETQ. The CDR3 is 14 residues long. For the CDR3, the DNA is TGCGCCAGCAGCTCCTGGACAGGCCTCTACGAGCAGTACTTC. Translated, it gives CASSSWTGLYEQYF.

The chain links TRBV7-9 to TRBJ1-3; D might be TRBD1 (6 bases). This CDR3 has 19 amino acids. The ends were cut back, 1 base at V and 4 bases at J, with 23 bases in the middle. The germline CDR1 and CDR2 sequences are SEHNR and FQNEAQ (reference sequence). Here the CDR3 reads CASSLVGAPMGGRGNTIYF. CDR3 DNA sequence: TGTGCCAGCAGCTTAGTCGGGGCCCCGATGGGGGGGCGCGGAAACACCATATATTTT. The full variable domain, with the rest looked up from reference TRBV7-9 and TRBJ1-3, is DTGVSQNPRHKITKRGQNVTFRCDPISEHNRLYWYRQTLGQGPEFLTYFQNEAQLEKSRLLSDRFSAERPKGSFSTLEIQRTEQGDSAMYLCASSLVGAPMGGRGNTIYFGEGSWLTVV.

This clone was seen only once. The rearrangement joins TRBV5-1 to TRBJ1-1; D not certain. The CDR3 covers 12 residues. Germline CDR1 is SGHRS and CDR2 is YFSETQ. Between the trimmed V and J ends, which lost 4 bases and 3 bases, there was a span of 7 bases. CDR3 DNA: TGCGCCAGCAGCCAAACGGACACTGAAGCTTTCTTT. Encoded protein: CASSQTDTEAFF.

The J gene is TRBJ1-2, the V gene TRBV27, with D tentatively TRBD1 (5 bases). Germline V gives CDR1 MNHEY, CDR2 SMNVEV (reference sequence). CDR3 length equals 13 residues. Trimming removed 6 bases from V and 3 bases from J, with 11 bases in between. CDR3 DNA sequence: TGTGCCAGCAGCAAAAGGGGATACTATGGCTACACCTTC. Translation gives CASSKRGYYGYTF.

The chain is built from TRBV6-5 and TRBJ2-5; 9 bases are shared with TRBD2. CDR3 size: 14 residues. Germline-derived CDR1 and CDR2 are MNHEY and SVGAGI. J gave up 2 bases and V 5 bases, and 3 bases lay outside the gene matches. In DNA form, the CDR3 reads TGTGCCAGCAGTCTAGCGGGGAGGCAAGAGACCCAGTACTTC. Translation: CASSLAGRQETQYF.

This chain uses TRBV7-2 with TRBJ2-2, with 12 bases identical to TRBD2. CDR1 is SGHTA, CDR2 FQGNSA, per germline. The CDR3 has 16 amino acids. J was trimmed by 7 bases and V by 4 bases; bases with no gene match: 7. CDR3 in DNA: TGTGCCAGCAGCTACCTAGCGGGGGGGCCAGGCGGGGAGCTGTTTTTT. This encodes CASSYLAGGPGGELFF. Complete variable domain (other parts from reference TRBV7-2 and TRBJ2-2): GAGVSQSPSNKVTEKGKDVELRCDPISGHTALYWYRQSLGQGLEFLIYFQGNSAPDKSGLPSDRFSAERTGGSVSTLTIQRTQQEDSAVYLCASSYLAGGPGGELFFGEGSRLTVL.

The V and J genes are TRBV24-1 and TRBJ2-2; 7 bases are shared with TRBD1. The ends lost 1 base at V and 3 bases at J; junction bases unmatched: 4. CDR1 KGHDR and CDR2 SFDVKD come from the germline V gene. The CDR3 loop spans 16 amino acids. Written as DNA, the CDR3 is TGTGCCACCAGTGATTTTGAGCAGGGGGACACCGGGGAGCTGTTTTTT. Its translation is CATSDFEQGDTGELFF.

The rearrangement links TRBV30 to TRBJ1-1, with TRBD1 as a possible D gene (5 bases). Germline V gene lookup returns CDR1 GTSNPN and CDR2 SVGIG (reference sequence). The CDR3 runs to 14 residues. The V gene lost 2 bases and the J gene lost 1 base, with 11 bases spanning the gap. CDR3 nucleotide sequence: TGTGCCTGGAGTTACGGGGGGACGAACACTGAAGCTTTCTTT. Protein product: CAWSYGGTNTEAFF.

This clone has just one count. Other DNA variants within this sample encode the same CDR3. The gene calls are TRBV19 and TRBJ1-2, with D perhaps matching TRBD1 (5 bases). CDR1 LNHDA and CDR2 SQIVND come from the germline V gene (reference sequence). The germline V and J ends were trimmed by 3 bases and 4 bases, with 9 bases remaining between them. The CDR3 has 13 amino acids. The CDR3 sequence: CASSIGDSYGYTF. In DNA, the CDR3 is TGTGCCAGTAGTATCGGAGACAGCTATGGCTACACCTTC.

V usage is TRBV3-1 (or the pseudogene TRBV3-2) and J usage is TRBJ2-5; 10 positions agree with TRBD2. V lost 4 bases to trimming and J lost 1 base; unmatched junction nucleotides: 9. Germline assignment: CDR1 LGHDT and CDR2 YNNKEL (reference sequence). The CDR3 contains 17 residues. The CDR3 reads CASSRPTLAGAQETQYF. The DNA of the CDR3 is TGTGCCAGCAGCCGTCCCACGCTAGCGGGGGCCCAAGAGACCCAGTACTTC.

The chain links TRBV27 to TRBJ1-5, with TRBD1 matching 11 bases. Germline lookup yields CDR1 MNHEY and CDR2 SMNVEV (reference sequence). CDR3 length equals 16 residues. Trimming removed 5 bases from V and 4 bases from J; junction bases left unmatched: 7. The CDR3 region has the DNA TGTGCCAGCAGTCCATCGGGGACAGGGGGTAATCAGCCCCAGCATTTT. Translation gives CASSPSGTGGNQPQHF.

V is TRBV19 and J is TRBJ2-5; TRBD2 agrees at 7 bases. CDR3 length: 14 residues. Germline assignment: CDR1 LNHDA and CDR2 SQIVND (reference sequence). The junction had 11 bases not matched to a gene; V was cut back by 8 bases and J by 5 bases. CDR3 coding DNA: TGTGCCAGTCGTGGCTTCAGGGAGGGGGAGACCCAGTACTTC. As protein: CASRGFREGETQYF.

The V gene is TRBV19, the J gene TRBJ1-4, with 8 bases lining up with TRBD1. With V trimmed by 5 bases and J by 3 bases, 8 bases remained unmatched. The CDR3 has 16 residues. The germline CDR1 and CDR2 sequences are LNHDA and SQIVND (reference sequence). In nucleotides, the CDR3 is TGTGCCAGTAGTCCCCCAGGGGGCTATGCTAATGAAAAACTGTTTTTT. Its protein is CASSPPGGYANEKLFF.

The J gene is TRBJ2-7, the V gene TRBV7-9, with 7 nucleotides matching TRBD2. V was clipped by 4 bases and J by 4 bases; unmatched bases: 10. Germline values: CDR1 SEHNR, CDR2 FQNEAQ (reference sequence). The CDR3 runs to 15 residues. The CDR3 sequence: CASSSPSGGSYEQYF. In DNA form, the CDR3 reads TGTGCCAGCAGCTCGCCGTCAGGCGGGAGTTACGAGCAGTACTTC.

This chain uses TRBV19 with TRBJ2-7; TRBD2 agrees at 12 bases. The V gene's germline CDR1 is LNHDA and CDR2 SQIVND (reference sequence). Germline trimming cut 3 bases from V and 4 bases from J; bases unmatched to any gene: 7. CDR3 length: 16 amino acids. The CDR3 bases are TGTGCCAGTAGTATCGGGACTAGCGGGTCCATTTACGAGCAGTACTTC. Translation: CASSIGTSGSIYEQYF.

This clone was counted a single time. The V and J genes are TRBV7-2 and TRBJ2-1; D perhaps matches TRBD2 (6 bases). Trimming left V 2 bases short and J 7 bases short, with 12 bases between. This CDR3 region has 14 residues. Germline CDR1 is SGHTA and CDR2 is FQGNSA. In DNA form, the CDR3 reads TGTGCCAGCAGCTTATGGTCGCGGGAAAATGAGCAGTTCTTC. Translation: CASSLWSRENEQFF.

In this sample, this clone turned up once. The chain employs TRBV4-2 and TRBJ2-1; TRBD2 aligns across 11 bases. Trimming cost V 3 bases and J 8 bases; bases outside gene matches: 12. The germline V gene encodes CDR1 LGHNA and CDR2 YNFKEQ. The CDR3 is 17 amino acids. CDR3 residues: CASSQGRTSGPVYEQFF. The DNA of the CDR3 is TGTGCCAGCAGCCAGGGAAGGACTAGCGGGCCGGTGTATGAGCAGTTCTTC.

The chain uses TRBV3-1 (or the pseudogene TRBV3-2) and TRBJ2-3, with a possible D match to TRBD1 (6 bases). Germline V gives CDR1 LGHDT, CDR2 YNNKEL (reference sequence). The V end lost 4 bases, the J end lost 2 bases, and 10 bases lay between the germline ends. CDR3 size: 14 residues. DNA for the CDR3: TGTGCCAGCAGCCCCCACAGGGACACAGATACGCAGTATTTT. This codes for CASSPHRDTDTQYF.